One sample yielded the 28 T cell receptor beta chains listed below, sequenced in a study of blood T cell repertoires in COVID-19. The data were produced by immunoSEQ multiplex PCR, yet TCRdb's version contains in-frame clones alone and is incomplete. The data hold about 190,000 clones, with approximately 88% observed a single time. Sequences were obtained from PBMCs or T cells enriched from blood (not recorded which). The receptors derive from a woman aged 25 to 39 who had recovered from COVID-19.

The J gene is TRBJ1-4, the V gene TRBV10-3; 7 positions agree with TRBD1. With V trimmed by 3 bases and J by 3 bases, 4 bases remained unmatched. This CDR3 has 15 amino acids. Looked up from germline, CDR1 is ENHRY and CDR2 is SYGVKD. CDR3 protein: CAISDHGTANEKLFF. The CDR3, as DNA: TGTGCCATCAGTGATCATGGGACAGCTAATGAAAAACTGTTTTTT.

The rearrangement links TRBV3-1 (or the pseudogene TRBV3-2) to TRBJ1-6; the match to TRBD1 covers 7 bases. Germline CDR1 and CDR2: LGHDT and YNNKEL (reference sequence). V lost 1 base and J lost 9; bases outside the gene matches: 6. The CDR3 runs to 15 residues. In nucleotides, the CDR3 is TGTGCCAGCAGCCAAGGACAGGGTGAAGGTTCACCCCTCCACTTT. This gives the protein CASSQGQGEGSPLHF.

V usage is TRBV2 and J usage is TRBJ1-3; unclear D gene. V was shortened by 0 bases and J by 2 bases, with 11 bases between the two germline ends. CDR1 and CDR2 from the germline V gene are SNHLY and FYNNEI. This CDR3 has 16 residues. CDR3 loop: CASSEARAETGNTIYF. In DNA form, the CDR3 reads TGTGCCAGCAGTGAAGCGCGGGCAGAGACTGGAAACACCATATATTTT.

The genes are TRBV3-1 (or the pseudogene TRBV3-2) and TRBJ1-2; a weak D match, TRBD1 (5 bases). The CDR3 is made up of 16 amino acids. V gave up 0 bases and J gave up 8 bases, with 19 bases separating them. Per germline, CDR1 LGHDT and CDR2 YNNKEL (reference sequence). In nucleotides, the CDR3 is TGTGCCAGCAGCCAAGATAGGAGACAGAAGGGCTCCGGCTACACCTTC. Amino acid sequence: CASSQDRRQKGSGYTF.

The CDR3 nucleotides read TGTGCCAGTAGTACAGCGAGTGAGCAGTTCTTC. Its translation is CASSTASEQFF. V usage is TRBV19 and J usage is TRBJ2-1, with unresolved D. V was cut by 4 bases and J by 9 bases, with 7 bases left in between. The CDR3 is 11 amino acids. Germline CDR1 is LNHDA and CDR2 is SQIVND (reference sequence).

CDR3 region: CASSAQGGYGYTF. As DNA, the CDR3 is TGTGCCAGCAGTGCCCAGGGGGGCTATGGCTACACCTTC. V gene TRBV28 combines with J gene TRBJ1-2, with 7 bases that match TRBD1. CDR3 length: 13 amino acids. In germline, CDR1 is MDHEN, CDR2 SYDVKM. Unmatched junction bases numbered 4, after V lost 5 bases and J lost 4 bases.

This CDR3 reads CASSLVAGGTDTQYF. CDR3 coding DNA: TGCGCCAGCAGCTTAGTAGCGGGAGGGACAGATACGCAGTATTTT. V and J are TRBV5-1 and TRBJ2-3; TRBD2 matches 11 bases. Germline CDR1 SGHRS, CDR2 YFSETQ. The CDR3 is made up of 15 amino acids. Trimming cost V 2 bases and J 3 bases; bases outside gene matches: 2.

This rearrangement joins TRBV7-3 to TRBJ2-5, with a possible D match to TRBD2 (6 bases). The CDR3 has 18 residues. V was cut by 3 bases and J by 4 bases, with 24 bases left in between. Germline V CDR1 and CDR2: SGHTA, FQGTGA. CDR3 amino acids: CASSFWWNSREARETQYF. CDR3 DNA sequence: TGTGCCAGCAGCTTCTGGTGGAATAGCAGGGAGGCGAGAGAGACCCAGTACTTC. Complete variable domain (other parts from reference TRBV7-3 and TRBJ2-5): GAGVSQTPSNKVTEKGKYVELRCDPISGHTALYWYRQSLGQGPEFLIYFQGTGAADDSGLPNDRFFAVRPEGSVSTLKIQRTERGDSAVYLCASSFWWNSREARETQYFGPGTRLLVL.

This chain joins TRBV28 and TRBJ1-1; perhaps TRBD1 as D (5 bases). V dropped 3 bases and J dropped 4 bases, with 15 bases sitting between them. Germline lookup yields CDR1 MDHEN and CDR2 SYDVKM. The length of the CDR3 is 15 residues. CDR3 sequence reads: CASSFPGRGSTEAFF. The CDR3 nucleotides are TGTGCCAGCAGTTTCCCGGGACGGGGGAGCACTGAAGCTTTCTTT.

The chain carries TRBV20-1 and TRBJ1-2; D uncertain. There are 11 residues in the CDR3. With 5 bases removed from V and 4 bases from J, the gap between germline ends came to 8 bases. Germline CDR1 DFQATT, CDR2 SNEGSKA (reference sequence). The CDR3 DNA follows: TGCAGTGCTTCTGGACTCTATGGCTACACCTTC. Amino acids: CSASGLYGYTF.

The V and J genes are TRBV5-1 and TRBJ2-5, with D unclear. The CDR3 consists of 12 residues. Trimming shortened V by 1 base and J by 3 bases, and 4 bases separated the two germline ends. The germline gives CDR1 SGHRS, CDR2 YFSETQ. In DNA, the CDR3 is TGCGCCAGCAGCTTGCCGGAAGAGACCCAGTACTTC. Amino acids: CASSLPEETQYF.

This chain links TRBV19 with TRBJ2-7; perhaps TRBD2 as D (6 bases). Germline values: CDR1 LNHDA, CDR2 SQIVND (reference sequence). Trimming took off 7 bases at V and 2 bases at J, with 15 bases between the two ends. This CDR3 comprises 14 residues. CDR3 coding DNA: TGTGCCAGTAATGACGGGGGATTTACCTACGAGCAGTACTTC. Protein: CASNDGGFTYEQYF.

CDR3 in DNA: TGTGCCAGCAGCTACAGGGGGTACAATCAGCCCCAGCATTTT. Translation: CASSYRGYNQPQHF. V gene TRBV5-6 combines with J gene TRBJ1-5, with TRBD1 matching over 8 bases. Germline trimming cut 3 bases from V and 3 bases from J; bases unmatched to any gene: 2. Germline assignment: CDR1 SGHDT and CDR2 YYEEEE. The CDR3 is 14 residues long.

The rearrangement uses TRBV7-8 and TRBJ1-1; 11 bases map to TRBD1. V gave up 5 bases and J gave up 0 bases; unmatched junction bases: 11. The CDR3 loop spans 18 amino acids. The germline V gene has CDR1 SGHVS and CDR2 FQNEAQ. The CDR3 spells CASSPLRTGGAVNTEAFF. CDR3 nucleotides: TGTGCCAGCAGCCCCCTTCGGACAGGGGGCGCGGTGAACACTGAAGCTTTCTTT.

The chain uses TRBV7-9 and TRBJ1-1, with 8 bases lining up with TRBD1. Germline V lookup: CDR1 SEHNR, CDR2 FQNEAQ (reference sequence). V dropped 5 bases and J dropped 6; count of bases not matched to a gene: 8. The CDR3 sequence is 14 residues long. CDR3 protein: CASSEQGENPEAFF. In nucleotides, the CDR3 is TGTGCCAGCAGCGAACAGGGGGAAAATCCTGAAGCTTTCTTT.

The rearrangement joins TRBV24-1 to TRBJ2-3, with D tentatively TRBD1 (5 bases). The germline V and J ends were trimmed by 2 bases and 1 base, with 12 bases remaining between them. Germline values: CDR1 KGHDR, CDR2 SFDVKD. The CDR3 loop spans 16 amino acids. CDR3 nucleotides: TGTGCCACCAGTGATTCGCGGCAGGGTGGCACAGATACGCAGTATTTT. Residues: CATSDSRQGGTDTQYF.

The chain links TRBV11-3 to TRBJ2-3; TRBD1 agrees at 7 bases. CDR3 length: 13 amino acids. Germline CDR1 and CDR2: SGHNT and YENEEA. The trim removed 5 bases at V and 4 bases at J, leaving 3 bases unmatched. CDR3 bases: TGTGCCAGCAGCCTAGGGGGCGCAGATACGCAGTATTTT. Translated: CASSLGGADTQYF.

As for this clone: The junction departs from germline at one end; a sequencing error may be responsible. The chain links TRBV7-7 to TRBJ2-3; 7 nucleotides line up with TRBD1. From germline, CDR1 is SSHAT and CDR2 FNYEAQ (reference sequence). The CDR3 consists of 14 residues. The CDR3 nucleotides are TGTGCTAGCAGCTTGACAGGGAACACAGATACGCAGTATTTT. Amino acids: CASSLTGNTDTQYF.

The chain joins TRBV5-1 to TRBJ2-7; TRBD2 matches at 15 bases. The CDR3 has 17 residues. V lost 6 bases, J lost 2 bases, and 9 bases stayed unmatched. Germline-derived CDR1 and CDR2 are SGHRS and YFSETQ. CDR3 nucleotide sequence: TGCGCCAGCACCTCCGGACTAGCGGGAGGGCCCCCCTACGAGCAGTACTTC. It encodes CASTSGLAGGPPYEQYF.

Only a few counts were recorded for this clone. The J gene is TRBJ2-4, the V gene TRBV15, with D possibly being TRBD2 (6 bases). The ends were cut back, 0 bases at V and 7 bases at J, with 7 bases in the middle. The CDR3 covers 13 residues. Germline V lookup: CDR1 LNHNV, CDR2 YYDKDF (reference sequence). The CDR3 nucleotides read TGTGCCACCAGCAGAGACGGGACTAACATTCAGTACTTC. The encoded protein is CATSRDGTNIQYF.

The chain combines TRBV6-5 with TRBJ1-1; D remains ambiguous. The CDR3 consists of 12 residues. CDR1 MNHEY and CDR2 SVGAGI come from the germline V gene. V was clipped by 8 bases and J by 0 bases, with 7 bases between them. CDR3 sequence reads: CASATLNTEAFF. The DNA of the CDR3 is TGTGCCAGCGCCACACTGAACACTGAAGCTTTCTTT.

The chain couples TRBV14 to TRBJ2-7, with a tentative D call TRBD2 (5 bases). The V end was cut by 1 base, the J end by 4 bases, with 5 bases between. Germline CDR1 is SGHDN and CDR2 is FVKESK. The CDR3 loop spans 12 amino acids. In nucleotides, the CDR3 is TGTGCCAGCAGCCAAGGAGGGTACGAGCAGTACTTC. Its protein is CASSQGGYEQYF. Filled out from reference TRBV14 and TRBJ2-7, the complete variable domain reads EAGVTQFPSHSVIEKGQTVTLRCDPISGHDNLYWYRRVMGKEIKFLLHFVKESKQDESGMPNNRFLAERTGGTYSTLKVQPAELEDSGVYFCASSQGGYEQYFGPGTRLTVT.

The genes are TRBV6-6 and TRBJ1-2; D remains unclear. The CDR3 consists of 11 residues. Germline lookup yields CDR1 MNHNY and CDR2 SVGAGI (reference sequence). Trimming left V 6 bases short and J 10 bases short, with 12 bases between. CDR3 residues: CASSLNRDYTF. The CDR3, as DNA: TGTGCCAGCAGCCTAAATCGGGACTACACCTTC.

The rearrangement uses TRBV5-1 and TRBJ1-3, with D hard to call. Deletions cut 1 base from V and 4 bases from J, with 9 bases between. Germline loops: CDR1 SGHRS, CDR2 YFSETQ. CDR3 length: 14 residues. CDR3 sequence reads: CASSLTGFGNTIYF. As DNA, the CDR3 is TGCGCCAGCAGCTTGACGGGGTTCGGAAACACCATATATTTT. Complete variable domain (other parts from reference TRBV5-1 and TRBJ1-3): KAGVTQTPRYLIKTRGQQVTLSCSPISGHRSVSWYQQTPGQGLQFLFEYFSETQRNKGNFPGRFSGRQFSNSRSEMNVSTLELGDSALYLCASSLTGFGNTIYFGEGSWLTVV.

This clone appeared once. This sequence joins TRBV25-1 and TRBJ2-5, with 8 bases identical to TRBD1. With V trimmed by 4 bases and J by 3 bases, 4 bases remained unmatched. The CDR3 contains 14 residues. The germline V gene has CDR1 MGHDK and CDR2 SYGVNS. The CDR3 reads CASSGTGTKETQYF. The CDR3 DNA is TGTGCCAGCAGTGGGACAGGGACCAAAGAGACCCAGTACTTC.

CDR3: CASSLGLGELFF. CDR3 DNA sequence: TGTGCCAGCAGTTTGGGGCTTGGGGAGCTGTTTTTT. The chain employs TRBV27 and TRBJ2-2; tentatively, D is TRBD1 (5 bases). The CDR3 is 12 residues long. Germline assignment: CDR1 MNHEY and CDR2 SMNVEV (reference sequence). Trimming took 3 bases from V and 8 from J, leaving 7 bases between them.

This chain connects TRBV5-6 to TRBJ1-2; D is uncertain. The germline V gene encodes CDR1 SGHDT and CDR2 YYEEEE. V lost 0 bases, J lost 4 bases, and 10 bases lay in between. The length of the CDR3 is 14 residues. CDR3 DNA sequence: TGTGCCAGCAGCTTGGATATGGCTCTCTATGGCTACACCTTC. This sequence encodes CASSLDMALYGYTF.

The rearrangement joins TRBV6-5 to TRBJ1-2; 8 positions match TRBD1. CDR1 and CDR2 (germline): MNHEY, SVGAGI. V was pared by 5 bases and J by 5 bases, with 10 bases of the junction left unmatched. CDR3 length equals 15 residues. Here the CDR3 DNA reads TGTGCCAGCAGTAAAACCTCACAGGGGGGGTATGGCTACACCTTC. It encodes CASSKTSQGGYGYTF.